The TCR beta chain under discussion was sequenced for a study of OX40 agonist ivuxolimab in advanced cancers. As for the study in general: Patients with hepatocellular carcinoma, melanoma, renal cell or head and neck cancer made up the dose-escalation patients. Prior anti-PD-1, anti-PD-L1 or anti-CTLA-4 therapy was allowed; around 40% had some. Study-wide findings and caveats: What antigens the expanded peripheral T cells recognized was never established.

TCRdb's copy holds only in-frame clones and misses some; the assay was immunoSEQ multiplex PCR. In the table there are approximately 74,000 clones, nearly 90% of which are singletons. A remark on this clone: The target antigen is unknown.

The J segment lost 7 bases and the V segment lost 7 bases, leaving 9 bases of the junction unmatched. The CDR3 is 14 residues long. In germline, CDR1 is SGHTA, CDR2 FQGNSA. The gene calls are TRBV7-2 and TRBJ2-5, with 10 positions matching TRBD2. The origin of this receptor is an adult with an advanced solid tumor such as melanoma, head and neck, liver or kidney cancer. This specimen consisted of CD4+ or CD8+ T cells sorted from blood, obtained in a trial of the OX40 agonist ivuxolimab. The CDR3 DNA sequence: TGTGCCAGCATCCTCGGGACTAGCGTGGGGACCCAGTACTTC. Translated: CASILGTSVGTQYF.